This T cell receptor (beta chain) was observed in a study of T cells after yellow fever vaccination. The sample holds a few counts of this clonotype. Its antigen is as yet unknown. Broader study findings: The CD4 and CD8 compartments had a small share of their clonotypes in common.

TCRdb itself ran the 5' RACE reads through MiXCR, one entry per CDR3 protein. The sample comprises 300,000 or so distinct CDR3 sequences, about 6.9% of which are singletons, and over 15% rests with the top ten. The source is a man aged 18 to 35 who received the YFV17D yellow fever vaccine. The material sequenced was PBMCs, taken approximately 40 days after the first yellow fever vaccination.

CDR3 amino acids: CASSPFSGETQYF. The CDR3 DNA reads as TGTGCCAGCAGCCCATTCTCAGGCGAGACCCAGTACTTC. The chain recombines TRBV4-2 with TRBJ2-5; D uncertain. Germline V CDR1 and CDR2: LGHNA, YNFKEQ. The CDR3 has 13 amino acids. Trimming took 4 bases from V and 5 from J, leaving 11 bases between them.